These 28 T cell receptor beta chains share one sample of origin, sequenced in a study of blood T cells in healthy people across ages. The second PCR ran roughly 7 to 11 cycles with a sample-barcoded 5' primer and J-beta primers. TCRdb itself ran the 5' RACE reads through MiXCR, one entry per CDR3 protein. The data hold 550,000 to 750,000 distinct CDR3 sequences, with under 25% observed a single time. The sequencing sample was made of blood. Receptor source: a man aged 65 to 85 in good health.

The V gene is TRBV20-1, the J gene TRBJ2-3; tentatively, D is TRBD2 (5 bases). The CDR3 covers 15 residues. Germline lookup yields CDR1 DFQATT and CDR2 SNEGSKA (reference sequence). Trimming cost V 1 base and J 0 bases, with 11 bases left between them. In DNA form, the CDR3 reads TGCAGTGCTAGAGTTAATAGCGAGAGCACAGATACGCAGTATTTT. Translating gives CSARVNSESTDTQYF.

J is TRBJ2-7 and V is TRBV6-2 or TRBV6-3; no reliable D call. Trimming pared 7 bases from V and 1 base from J, leaving 14 bases between. The CDR3 sequence is 14 residues long. Germline V lookup: CDR1 MNHEY, CDR2 SVGEGT. CDR3 nucleotides: TGTGCCAGCATAAAGGCCTCAGTATCCTACGAGCAGTACTTC. Translated: CASIKASVSYEQYF.

As to this clonotype: A clone one base away is much larger, so this may be a read error. CDR3 sequence reads: CASSPSTSQETQYF. The CDR3 DNA is TGTGCCAGCAGTCCCTCGACTAGCCAAGAGACCCAGTACTTC. The chain has TRBV6-6 and TRBJ2-5, with a possible D match to TRBD2 (6 bases). Germline-derived CDR1 and CDR2 are MNHNY and SVGAGI (reference sequence). The CDR3 sequence is 14 residues long. Trimming shortened V by 5 bases and J by 1 base, and 11 bases separated the two germline ends.

The rearrangement uses TRBV12-3 or TRBV12-4 and TRBJ1-5, with TRBD1 matching 7 bases. The CDR3 is made up of 15 amino acids. Trimming took 5 bases from V and 4 from J; bases not matched to a gene: 8. The DNA of the CDR3 is TGTGCCAGCAGTCGACAGGGTGCTCTTAATCAGCCCCAGCATTTT. This sequence encodes CASSRQGALNQPQHF.

This sequence joins TRBV6-1 and TRBJ1-5; D unclear. Germline CDR1 reads MNHNS; CDR2 reads SASEGT. V was clipped by 7 bases and J by 1 base, with 8 bases between them. CDR3 size: 13 residues. The CDR3 sequence is CASTVGSNQPQHF. CDR3 coding DNA: TGTGCCAGCACGGTAGGGAGCAATCAGCCCCAGCATTTT.

Only a few counts were recorded for this clonotype. The chain has TRBV5-1 and TRBJ2-3; D is ambiguous. V lost 4 bases, J lost 0 bases, and 15 bases lay in between. The CDR3 contains 16 residues. Germline V gives CDR1 SGHRS, CDR2 YFSETQ. The CDR3 DNA is TGCGCCAGCAGCCTTATTCTAGTGGCTAGCACAGATACGCAGTATTTT. It is translated as CASSLILVASTDTQYF.

This clonotype has just a few counts. The chain is built from TRBV5-1 and TRBJ2-1, with a tentative D call TRBD2 (6 bases). Per the germline V gene, CDR1 is SGHRS and CDR2 is YFSETQ. CDR3 length: 15 amino acids. Between the trimmed V and J ends, which lost 0 bases and 6 bases, there was a span of 13 bases. Here the CDR3 reads CASSLVGLGVNEQFF. The CDR3 coding sequence is TGCGCCAGCAGCTTGGTGGGACTTGGGGTCAATGAGCAGTTCTTC.

This clonotype was seen only a few times. V and J are TRBV7-2 and TRBJ2-1, with a weak D call TRBD2 (5 bases). Germline CDR1 is SGHTA and CDR2 is FQGNSA. This CDR3 comprises 19 residues. Trimming cost V 2 bases and J 6 bases, with 26 bases left between them. The CDR3, as DNA: TGTGCCAGCAGCTTATATGGGGTGGACTCCTTCTTGTCGAGCAATGAGCAGTTCTTC. Protein product: CASSLYGVDSFLSSNEQFF.

This chain connects TRBV20-1 to TRBJ2-5; 7 bases line up with TRBD2. CDR3 length equals 15 residues. Germline V lookup: CDR1 DFQATT, CDR2 SNEGSKA (reference sequence). V trimming: 0 bases; J trimming: 4 bases; junction bases outside the gene matches: 8. The chain's CDR3 is CSARDPSGPGETQYF. The CDR3 DNA reads as TGCAGTGCTAGAGATCCTAGCGGTCCGGGAGAGACCCAGTACTTC.

This chain links TRBV18 with TRBJ1-5, with D possibly TRBD1 on 5 matching bases. V was pared by 0 bases and J by 0 bases, with 9 bases between. Germline V gene data show CDR1 as KGHSH and CDR2 as LQKENI. CDR3 size: 16 residues. This chain's CDR3 is CASSPPRTNSNQPQHF. The CDR3 nucleotides read TGTGCCAGCTCACCACCGAGGACAAATAGCAATCAGCCCCAGCATTTT.

J is TRBJ2-5 and V is TRBV9, with D maybe TRBD1 (5 bases). From germline, CDR1 is SGDLS and CDR2 YYNGEE. The CDR3 has 16 amino acids. V gave up 3 bases and J gave up 1 base, with 16 bases separating them. The CDR3 nucleotides are TGTGCCAGCAGCGCTCAGGGATTTAGGCCCCAAGAGACCCAGTACTTC. As protein: CASSAQGFRPQETQYF. Using reference TRBV9 and TRBJ2-5 for the parts outside the CDR3, the full variable domain is DSGVTQTPKHLITATGQRVTLRCSPRSGDLSVYWYQQSLDQGLQFLIQYYNGEERAKGNILERFSAQQFPDLHSELNLSSLELGDSALYFCASSAQGFRPQETQYFGPGTRLLVL.

This clonotype was found a few times. V and J are TRBV4-1 and TRBJ2-1; tentatively, D is TRBD2 (5 bases). CDR1 and CDR2 from the germline V gene are MGHRA and YSYEKL. This CDR3 contains 17 residues. Between the trimmed V and J ends, which lost 3 bases and 1 base, there was a span of 16 bases. The CDR3 loop reads CASSQEEIGRSYNEQFF. Here the CDR3 DNA reads TGCGCCAGCAGCCAGGAGGAAATAGGCCGGTCCTACAATGAGCAGTTCTTC.

The rearrangement uses TRBV6-5 and TRBJ1-4, with 8 bases fitting TRBD1. This CDR3 region has 13 residues. Germline V lookup: CDR1 MNHEY, CDR2 SVGAGI. The V and J ends lost 6 bases and 8 bases, in that order; junction bases with no gene match: 5. The CDR3 coding sequence is TGTGCCAGCAGGTCGACAGGGGAGGAAAAACTGTTTTTT. Translation gives CASRSTGEEKLFF.

The chain is built from TRBV15 and TRBJ2-1, with a tentative D call TRBD1 (5 bases). Trimming took off 0 bases at V and 10 bases at J, with 10 bases between the two ends. The V gene's germline CDR1 is LNHNV and CDR2 YYDKDF (reference sequence). CDR3 size: 13 residues. The CDR3 loop reads CATSRDLRGEQFF. The CDR3 DNA follows: TGTGCCACCAGCAGAGATCTTAGGGGCGAGCAGTTCTTC. The full variable domain, with the rest looked up from reference TRBV15 and TRBJ2-1, is DAMVIQNPRYQVTQFGKPVTLSCSQTLNHNVMYWYQQKSSQAPKLLFHYYDKDFNNEADTPDNFQSRRPNTSFCFLDIRSPGLGDTAMYLCATSRDLRGEQFFGPGTRLTVL.

This clonotype was observed a few times. The chain uses TRBV3-1 and TRBJ2-7; maybe TRBD2 (6 bases). The CDR3 runs to 13 residues. The V gene's germline CDR1 is LGHDT and CDR2 YNNKEL (reference sequence). The V and J ends lost 2 bases and 6 bases respectively, with 11 bases between them. CDR3 bases: TGTGCCAGCAGCCAACCGGGACTCATCGAGCAGTACTTC. It is translated as CASSQPGLIEQYF.

This clonotype has just one count. This chain joins TRBV4-1 and TRBJ2-1, with 10 nucleotides matching TRBD2. J gave up 6 bases and V 0 bases, and 8 bases lay outside the gene matches. The CDR3 consists of 17 residues. Looked up from germline, CDR1 is MGHRA and CDR2 is YSYEKL. The CDR3 DNA reads TGCGCCAGCAGCCAAGACCCAGCGGGAGGGCCCGGCAATGAGCAGTTCTTC. Translating it yields CASSQDPAGGPGNEQFF.

This clonotype was observed at least ten times. The CDR3 region has the DNA TGCGCCAGCAGCGGAACAGGGGGCCAGAATGAAAAACTGTTTTTT. It encodes CASSGTGGQNEKLFF. The rearrangement links TRBV5-1 to TRBJ1-4; 9 bases are a match to TRBD1. CDR1 SGHRS and CDR2 YFSETQ come from the germline V gene. Trimming cost V 4 bases and J 5 bases; bases outside gene matches: 6. The CDR3 spans 15 residues.

The CDR3 bases are TGTGCCAGCAGTTATGCGAGGGACTATGGCTACACCTTC. Translated: CASSYARDYGYTF. The chain recombines TRBV6-5 with TRBJ1-2; D call uncertain. CDR1 MNHEY and CDR2 SVGAGI come from the germline V gene. Trimming took 3 bases from V and 3 from J, leaving 8 bases between them. The CDR3 spans 13 residues.

V gene TRBV5-1 combines with J gene TRBJ1-1; D unclear. The CDR3 has 11 residues. Germline CDR1 SGHRS, CDR2 YFSETQ. Trimming removed 5 bases from V and 3 bases from J, with 5 bases in between. The CDR3 region is CASRYDTEAFF. The CDR3 DNA reads TGCGCCAGCAGATATGACACTGAAGCTTTCTTT.

The V gene is TRBV29-1, the J gene TRBJ2-5; D gene ambiguous. This CDR3 has 14 residues. V lost 4 bases, J lost 7 bases, and 19 bases lay in between. Germline V CDR1 and CDR2: SQVTM, ANQGSEA. CDR3 DNA: TGCAGCGTTGTTTGGACCTGGTCCTCCAGGACCCAGTACTTC. Protein product: CSVVWTWSSRTQYF.

The chain has TRBV5-1 and TRBJ1-5, with a possible D match to TRBD1 (6 bases). The V end was cut by 4 bases, the J end by 0 bases, with 11 bases between. Per the germline V gene, CDR1 is SGHRS and CDR2 is YFSETQ. CDR3 length equals 15 residues. The CDR3 reads CASSPAGDSNQPQHF. As DNA, the CDR3 is TGCGCCAGCAGCCCCGCAGGGGATAGCAATCAGCCCCAGCATTTT.

This clonotype turned up a few times. The rearrangement links TRBV5-6 to TRBJ2-5; D not resolved. This CDR3 has 14 residues. Trimming took off 1 base at V and 5 bases at J, with 12 bases between the two ends. Germline V CDR1 and CDR2: SGHDT, YYEEEE. CDR3 nucleotides: TGTGCCAGCAGCTTGTTTAGCTCACGGGAGACCCAGTACTTC. This encodes CASSLFSSRETQYF.

The CDR3 sequence: CASSSLATSDIQYF. As DNA, the CDR3 is TGTGCCAGCAGTTCTCTGGCCACGAGTGACATTCAGTACTTC. This chain connects TRBV27 to TRBJ2-4; D gene ambiguous. V lost 4 bases to trimming and J lost 8 bases, with 15 bases between them. Germline CDR1 MNHEY, CDR2 SMNVEV (reference sequence). CDR3 length: 14 residues.

The chain joins TRBV3-1 to TRBJ2-2, with D possibly TRBD1 on 6 matching bases. V lost 2 bases, J lost 0 bases, and 10 bases lay in between. This CDR3 has 16 residues. Germline CDR1 reads LGHDT; CDR2 reads YNNKEL (reference sequence). The DNA for the CDR3 is TGTGCCAGCAGCCAACCCGGGACATCGAACACCGGGGAGCTGTTTTTT. This encodes CASSQPGTSNTGELFF.

This clonotype came up a few times. This chain connects TRBV20-1 to TRBJ2-1; 11 nucleotides agree with TRBD2. Trimming removed 5 bases from V and 7 bases from J; junction bases left unmatched: 10. Per germline, CDR1 DFQATT and CDR2 SNEGSKA (reference sequence). CDR3 length: 15 residues. The CDR3: CSASRLAGNNNEQFF. In DNA form, the CDR3 reads TGCAGTGCTTCGAGACTAGCGGGGAACAATAATGAGCAGTTCTTC.

This clonotype came up a few times. The V and J genes are TRBV7-6 and TRBJ1-4, with D perhaps matching TRBD1 (5 bases). CDR1 SGHVS and CDR2 FNYEAQ come from the germline V gene. V was shortened by 1 base and J by 7 bases, with 10 bases between the two germline ends. The CDR3 has 14 amino acids. CDR3 residues: CASSLGGEGEKLFF. DNA of the CDR3: TGTGCCAGCAGCTTAGGAGGGGAGGGTGAAAAACTGTTTTTT.

This chain links TRBV12-3 or TRBV12-4 with TRBJ2-6; no clear D gene. V lost 8 bases and J 2 bases, leaving 10 bases between the germline ends. The CDR3 spans 14 residues. The CDR3 is CASRSSTGANVLTF. CDR3 sequence (DNA): TGTGCCAGCCGTAGTTCGACTGGGGCCAACGTCCTGACTTTC.

This clonotype was seen a few times. The CDR3: CASSRPGAVAFF. CDR3 in DNA: TGTGCCAGCAGTCGGCCAGGGGCGGTAGCTTTCTTT. The chain carries TRBV6-2 or TRBV6-3 and TRBJ1-1, with D possibly being TRBD1 (6 bases). The CDR3 runs 12 residues. CDR1 MNHEY and CDR2 SVGEGT come from the germline V gene. V was trimmed by 5 bases and J by 10 bases, leaving 14 bases between them.